This TCR beta chain is from a study of blood T cell repertoires in COVID-19. Across the study: Material from acute and convalescent COVID-19 was sourced from the United States, Italy and Spain.

Sequencing was performed with immunoSEQ multiplex PCR; in TCRdb, only in-frame clones are kept and a portion is missing. The sample carries fewer than 55,000 clones, around 84% recorded once. V lost 7 bases, J lost 0 bases, and 9 bases lay in between. Per germline, CDR1 MNHEY and CDR2 SMNVEV (reference sequence). The CDR3 length is 14 residues. The sequence was obtained from a man over 45 with acute or convalescent COVID-19. The sample was peripheral blood. The chain carries TRBV27 and TRBJ2-2; no definite D call. CDR3 nucleotide sequence: TGTGCCAGCAAATTCCTTCCGAACACCGGGGAGCTGTTTTTT. This encodes CASKFLPNTGELFF.